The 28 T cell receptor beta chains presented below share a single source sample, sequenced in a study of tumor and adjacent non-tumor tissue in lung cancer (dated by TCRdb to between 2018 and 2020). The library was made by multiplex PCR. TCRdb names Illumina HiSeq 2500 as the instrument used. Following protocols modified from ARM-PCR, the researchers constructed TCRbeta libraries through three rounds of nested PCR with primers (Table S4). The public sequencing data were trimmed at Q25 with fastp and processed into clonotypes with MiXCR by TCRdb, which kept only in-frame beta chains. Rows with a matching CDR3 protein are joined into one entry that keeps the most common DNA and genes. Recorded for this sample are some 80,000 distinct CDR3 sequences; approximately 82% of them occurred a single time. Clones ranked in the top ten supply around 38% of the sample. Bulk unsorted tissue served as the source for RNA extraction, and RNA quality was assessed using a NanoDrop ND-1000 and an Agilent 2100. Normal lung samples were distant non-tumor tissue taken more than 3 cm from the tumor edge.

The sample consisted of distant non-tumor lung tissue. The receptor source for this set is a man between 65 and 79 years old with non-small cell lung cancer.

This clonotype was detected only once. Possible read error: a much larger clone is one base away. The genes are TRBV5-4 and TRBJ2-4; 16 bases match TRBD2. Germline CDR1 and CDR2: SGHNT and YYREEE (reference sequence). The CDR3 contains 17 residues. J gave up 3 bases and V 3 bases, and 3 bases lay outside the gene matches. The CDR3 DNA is TGTGCCAGCAGCTCGGGACTAGCGGGAGGGGGCAAAAACATTCAGTACTTC. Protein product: CASSSGLAGGGKNIQYF.

CDR3 sequence: CASSPLDPRLKFF. The CDR3 DNA reads as TGTGCCAGCAGTCCACTCGACCCTAGACTTAAGTTCTTC. The chain is built from TRBV28 and TRBJ2-1; D is ambiguous. This CDR3 is 13 amino acids long. Trimming took 5 bases from V and 14 from J, leaving 19 bases between them. Germline lookup yields CDR1 MDHEN and CDR2 SYDVKM.

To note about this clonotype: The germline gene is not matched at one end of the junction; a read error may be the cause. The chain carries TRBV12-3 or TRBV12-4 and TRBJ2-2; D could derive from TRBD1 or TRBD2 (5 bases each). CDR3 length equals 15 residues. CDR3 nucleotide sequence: TGTGCCAGCAGTCCCCAACACGGGGACGCCGGGAAGCTGTTTTTT. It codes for CASSPQHGDAGKLFF.

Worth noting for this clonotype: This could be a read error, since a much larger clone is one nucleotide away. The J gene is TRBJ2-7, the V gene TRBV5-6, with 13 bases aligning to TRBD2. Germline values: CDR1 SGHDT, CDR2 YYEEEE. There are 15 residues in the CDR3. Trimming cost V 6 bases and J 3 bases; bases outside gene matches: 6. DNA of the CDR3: TGTGCCAGCAACCTGGGGACTAGCGGGGTCTACGAGCAGTACTTC. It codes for CASNLGTSGVYEQYF.

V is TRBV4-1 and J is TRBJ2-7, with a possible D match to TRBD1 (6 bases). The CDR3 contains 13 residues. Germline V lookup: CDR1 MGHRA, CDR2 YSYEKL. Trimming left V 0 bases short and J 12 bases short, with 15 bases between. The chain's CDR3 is CASSQERLQGLYF. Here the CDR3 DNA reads TGCGCCAGCAGCCAAGAAAGGCTACAGGGATTGTACTTC.

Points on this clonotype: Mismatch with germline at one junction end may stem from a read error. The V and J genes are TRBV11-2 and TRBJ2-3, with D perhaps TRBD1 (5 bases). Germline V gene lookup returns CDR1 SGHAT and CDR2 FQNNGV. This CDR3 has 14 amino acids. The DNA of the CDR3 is TGTGCCAGCAGATTTTGGGGCGCTTCAGATATGCAGTATTTT. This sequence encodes CASRFWGASDMQYF. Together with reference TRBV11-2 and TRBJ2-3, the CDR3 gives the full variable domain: EAGVAQSPRYKIIEKRQSVAFWCNPISGHATLYWYQQILGQGPKLLIQFQNNGVVDDSQLPKDRFSAERLKGVDSTLKIQPAKLEDSAVYLCASRFWGASDMQYFGPGTRLTVL.

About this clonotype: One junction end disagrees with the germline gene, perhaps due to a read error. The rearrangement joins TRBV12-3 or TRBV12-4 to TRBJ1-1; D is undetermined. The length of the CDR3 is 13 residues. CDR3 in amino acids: CANSEVLYTEVFF. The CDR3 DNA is TGTGCCAACAGTGAGGTGCTCTACACTGAAGTTTTCTTT.

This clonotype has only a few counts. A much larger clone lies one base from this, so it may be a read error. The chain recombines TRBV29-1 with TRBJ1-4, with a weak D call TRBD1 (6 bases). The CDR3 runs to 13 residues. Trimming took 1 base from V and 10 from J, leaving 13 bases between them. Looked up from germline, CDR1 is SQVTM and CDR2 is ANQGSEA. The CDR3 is CSVEAGADGKLFF. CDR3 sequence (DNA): TGCAGCGTTGAAGCAGGGGCGGATGGAAAACTGTTTTTT.

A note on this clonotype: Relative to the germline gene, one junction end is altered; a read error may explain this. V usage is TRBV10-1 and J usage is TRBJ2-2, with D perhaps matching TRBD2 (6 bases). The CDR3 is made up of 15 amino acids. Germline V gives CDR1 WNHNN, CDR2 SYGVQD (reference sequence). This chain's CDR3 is CASNVGRSNTGELFF. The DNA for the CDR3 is TGCGCCAGCAATGTAGGGAGGTCGAACACGGGGGAGCTGTTTTTT.

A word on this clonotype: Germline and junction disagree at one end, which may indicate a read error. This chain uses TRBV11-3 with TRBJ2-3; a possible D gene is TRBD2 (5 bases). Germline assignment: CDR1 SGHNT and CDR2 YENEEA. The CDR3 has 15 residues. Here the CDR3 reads CISARREVSTDTQYF. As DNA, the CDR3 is TGTATCAGCGCCCGTCGGGAAGTAAGCACAGACACGCAGTATTTT. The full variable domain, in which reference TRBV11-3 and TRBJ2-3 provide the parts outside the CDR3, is EAGVVQSPRYKIIEKKQPVAFWCNPISGHNTLYWYLQNLGQGPELLIRYENEEAVDDSQLPKDRFSAERLKGVDSTLKIQPAELGDSAVYLCISARREVSTDTQYFGPGTRLTVL.

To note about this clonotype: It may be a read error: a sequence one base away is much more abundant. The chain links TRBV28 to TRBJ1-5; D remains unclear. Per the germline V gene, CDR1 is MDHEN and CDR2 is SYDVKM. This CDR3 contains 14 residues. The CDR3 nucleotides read TGTGCCAGCCGCTCCCCCGGCCCCAATCCGCCCCAGCATTTT. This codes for CASRSPGPNPPQHF. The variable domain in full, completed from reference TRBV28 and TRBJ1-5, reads DVKVTQSSRYLVKRTGEKVFLECVQDMDHENMFWYRQDPGLGLRLIYFSYDVKMKEKGDIPEGYSVSREKKERFSLILESASTNQTSMYLCASRSPGPNPPQHFGDGTRLSIL.

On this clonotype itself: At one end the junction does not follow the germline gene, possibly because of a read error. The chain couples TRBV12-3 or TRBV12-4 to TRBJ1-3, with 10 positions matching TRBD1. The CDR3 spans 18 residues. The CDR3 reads CVSNRPGTGVGSGNTIYF. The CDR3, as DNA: TGTGTCAGCAATCGTCCCGGGACAGGGGTCGGCTCTGGAAACACCATATATTTT.

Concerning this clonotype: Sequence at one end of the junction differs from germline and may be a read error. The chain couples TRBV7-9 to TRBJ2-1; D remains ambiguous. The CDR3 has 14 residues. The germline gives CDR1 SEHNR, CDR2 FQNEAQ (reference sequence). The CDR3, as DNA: TGTGCCAGCCGAATGCCCAGATCCTACAATGAGCAGTTCTTT. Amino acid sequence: CASRMPRSYNEQFF.

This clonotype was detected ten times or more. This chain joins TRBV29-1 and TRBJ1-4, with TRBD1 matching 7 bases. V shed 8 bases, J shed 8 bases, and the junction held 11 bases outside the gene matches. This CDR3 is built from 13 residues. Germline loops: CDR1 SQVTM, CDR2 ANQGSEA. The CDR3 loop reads CSTRTARGEKLFF. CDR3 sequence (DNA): TGCAGCACCCGGACAGCCAGGGGGGAAAAACTGTTTTTT. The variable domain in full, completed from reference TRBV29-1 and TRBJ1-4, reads SAVISQKPSRDICQRGTSLTIQCQVDSQVTMMFWYRQQPGQSLTLIATANQGSEATYESGFVIDKFPISRPNLTFSTLTVSNMSPEDSSIYLCSTRTARGEKLFFGSGTQLSVL.

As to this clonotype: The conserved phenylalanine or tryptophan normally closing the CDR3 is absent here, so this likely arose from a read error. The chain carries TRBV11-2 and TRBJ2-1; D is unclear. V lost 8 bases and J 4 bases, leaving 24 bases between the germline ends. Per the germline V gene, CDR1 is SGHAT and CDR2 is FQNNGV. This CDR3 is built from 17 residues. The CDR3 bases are TGTGCCAGCGTTTGGGGTTCCAGCGCAGCCTCATACAATGAGCAGTTCTAC. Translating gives CASVWGSSAASYNEQFY.

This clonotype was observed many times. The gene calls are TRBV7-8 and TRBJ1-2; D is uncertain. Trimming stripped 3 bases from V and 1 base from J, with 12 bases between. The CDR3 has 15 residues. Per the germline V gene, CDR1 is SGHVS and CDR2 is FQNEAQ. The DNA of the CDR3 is TGTGCCAGCAGCTTCATTAGATCGATTAACTATGGCTACACCTTC. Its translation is CASSFIRSINYGYTF.

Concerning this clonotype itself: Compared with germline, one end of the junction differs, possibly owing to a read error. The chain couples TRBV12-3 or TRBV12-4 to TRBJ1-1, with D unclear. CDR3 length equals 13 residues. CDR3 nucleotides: TGTGCCAACAGTTTAGCGGACCGAACTGAAGCTTTCTTT. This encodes CANSLADRTEAFF.

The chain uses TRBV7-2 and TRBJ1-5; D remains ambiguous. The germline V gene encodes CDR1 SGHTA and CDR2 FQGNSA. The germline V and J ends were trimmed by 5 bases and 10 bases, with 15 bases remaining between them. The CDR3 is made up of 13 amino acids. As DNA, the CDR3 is TGTGCCAGCAGCCTAAGAAGCGGCGGACCCCAGCATTTT. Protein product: CASSLRSGGPQHF.

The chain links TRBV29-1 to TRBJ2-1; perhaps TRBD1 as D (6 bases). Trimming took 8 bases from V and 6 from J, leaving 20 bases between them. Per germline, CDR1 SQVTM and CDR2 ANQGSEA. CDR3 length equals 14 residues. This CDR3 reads CSMDSGRPVNEQFF. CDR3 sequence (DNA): TGCAGCATGGACAGTGGGCGCCCGGTCAATGAGCAGTTCTTC.

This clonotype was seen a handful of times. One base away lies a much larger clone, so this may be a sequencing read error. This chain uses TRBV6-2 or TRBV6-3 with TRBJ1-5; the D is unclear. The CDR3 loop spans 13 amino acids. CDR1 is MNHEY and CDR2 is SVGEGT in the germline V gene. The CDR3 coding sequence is TGTGCCATCAGTTACACCAGTAATCAGCCCCAGCATTTT. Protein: CAISYTSNQPQHF.

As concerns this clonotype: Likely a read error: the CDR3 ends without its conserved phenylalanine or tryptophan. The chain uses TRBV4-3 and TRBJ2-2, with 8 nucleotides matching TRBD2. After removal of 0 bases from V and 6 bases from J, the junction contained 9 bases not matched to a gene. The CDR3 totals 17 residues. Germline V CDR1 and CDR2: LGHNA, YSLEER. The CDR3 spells CASSQDLLTGGAGELFI. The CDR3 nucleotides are TGCGCCAGCAGCCAAGATCTACTAACGGGAGGGGCCGGGGAGCTGTTTATT.

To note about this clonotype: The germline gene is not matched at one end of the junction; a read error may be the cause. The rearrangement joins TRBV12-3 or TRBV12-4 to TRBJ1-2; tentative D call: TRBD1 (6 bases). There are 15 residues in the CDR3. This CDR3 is CTSSARYRDSYGYTF. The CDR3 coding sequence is TGTACCAGCAGTGCCCGGTACAGGGATAGCTATGGCTACACCTTC.

The CDR3 sequence is CASWGAGGNQPQHF. The CDR3 DNA follows: TGTGCCAGCTGGGGGGCGGGAGGAAATCAGCCCCAGCATTTT. The V and J genes are TRBV6-5 and TRBJ1-5, with D possibly TRBD1 on 6 matching bases. V was cut by 8 bases and J by 4 bases, with 15 bases left in between. Looked up from germline, CDR1 is MNHEY and CDR2 is SVGAGI. The CDR3 has 14 residues.

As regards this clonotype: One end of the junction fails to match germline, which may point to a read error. As DNA, the CDR3 is TGCGCCAGCAGCTTAGAAGCTTCCACCTCCTGCGAGCAGCATTTC. Encoded protein: CASSLEASTSCEQHF. The chain carries TRBV11-1 and TRBJ2-7; no clear D. The CDR3 is 15 amino acids. Germline CDR1 and CDR2: SGHAT and FQDESV (reference sequence). The whole variable domain, filled in from reference TRBV11-1 and TRBJ2-7, reads EAEVAQSPRYKITEKSQAVAFWCDPISGHATLYWYRQILGQGPELLVQFQDESVVDDSQLPKDRFSAERLKGVDSTLKIQPAELGDSAMYLCASSLEASTSCEQHFGPGTRLTVT.

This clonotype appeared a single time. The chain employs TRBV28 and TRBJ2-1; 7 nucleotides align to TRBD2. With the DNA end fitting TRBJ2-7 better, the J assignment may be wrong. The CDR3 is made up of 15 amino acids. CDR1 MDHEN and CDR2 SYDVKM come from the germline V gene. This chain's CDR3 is CASSFKRGIGGEQYF. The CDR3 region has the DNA TGTGCCAGCAGTTTCAAGCGGGGTATTGGTGGTGAGCAGTACTTC.

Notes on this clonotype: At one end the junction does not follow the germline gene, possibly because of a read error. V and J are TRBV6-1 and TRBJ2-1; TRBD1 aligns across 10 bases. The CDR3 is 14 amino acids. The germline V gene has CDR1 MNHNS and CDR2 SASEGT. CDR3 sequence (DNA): TGTACCAACAGTGGGACAGGGGTATTGGATGAGCATTTCTTC. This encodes CTNSGTGVLDEHFF.

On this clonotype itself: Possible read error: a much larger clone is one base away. CDR3 in amino acids: CASNESGVYEQYF. CDR3 sequence (DNA): TGCGCCAGCAATGAGTCGGGGGTCTACGAGCAGTACTTC. This chain connects TRBV10-1 to TRBJ2-7; D perhaps matches TRBD2 (6 bases). This CDR3 has 13 residues. CDR1 and CDR2 from the germline V gene are WNHNN and SYGVQD (reference sequence).

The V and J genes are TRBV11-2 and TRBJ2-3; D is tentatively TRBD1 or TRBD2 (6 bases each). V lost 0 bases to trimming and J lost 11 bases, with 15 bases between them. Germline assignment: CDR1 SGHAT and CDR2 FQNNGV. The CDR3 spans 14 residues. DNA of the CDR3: TGTGCCAGCAGCTTAGATCGGGGGCCGATTAAGCAGTATTTT. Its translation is CASSLDRGPIKQYF.